The 6 T cell receptor beta chains below all came from one sample that was sequenced in a study of shared clonotypes between healthy human individuals. TCRdb's table, derived via immunoSEQ multiplex PCR, lists solely in-frame clones and lacks some. The table records some 1,100,000 clones, approximately 78% of them present only once. The sequenced sample was memory CD4+ T cells from PBMCs. Subset here: CD45RA-negative fraction. The receptors derive from a man aged 18 to 30 in good health. Some clones in this sample may be carry-over from other donors' samples.

This clone was picked up one time. V is TRBV30 and J is TRBJ2-3; D ambiguous. The CDR3 has 14 residues. Germline V gene data show CDR1 as GTSNPN and CDR2 as SVGIG (reference sequence). V was pared by 0 bases and J by 0 bases, with 7 bases between. CDR3 in DNA: TGTGCCTGGAGTGTATACCCTAGCACAGATACGCAGTATTTT. Protein: CAWSVYPSTDTQYF.

The chain carries TRBV18 and TRBJ2-7, with D perhaps assigned TRBD1 or TRBD2 (5 bases each). Germline values: CDR1 KGHSH, CDR2 LQKENI. V was pared by 1 base and J by 3 bases, with 10 bases between. The CDR3 extends over 14 amino acids. The CDR3: CASSPQGRGYEQYF. CDR3 sequence (DNA): TGTGCCAGCTCACCACAGGGGAGAGGCTACGAGCAGTACTTC.

J is TRBJ1-2 and V is TRBV6-5; 7 bases line up with TRBD1. Per the germline V gene, CDR1 is MNHEY and CDR2 is SVGAGI. This CDR3 is 15 amino acids long. Unmatched junction bases numbered 8, after V lost 3 bases and J lost 4 bases. CDR3 in amino acids: CASSYGSTGIYGYTF. The DNA of the CDR3 is TGTGCCAGCAGTTATGGCTCGACAGGGATCTATGGCTACACCTTC.

In DNA, the CDR3 is TGTGCCAGCAGTTTATCCCTGGAAAAGGGCTACACCTTC. Residues: CASSLSLEKGYTF. The chain links TRBV28 to TRBJ1-2; D unresolved. In germline, CDR1 is MDHEN, CDR2 SYDVKM. V lost 1 base, J lost 8 bases, and 11 bases lay in between. The CDR3 runs 13 residues.

The sample holds one count of this clone. The chain couples TRBV28 to TRBJ2-5, with 7 bases fitting TRBD1. V shed 5 bases and J 4 bases; nucleotides not matched to a gene: 4. The CDR3 covers 13 residues. CDR1 MDHEN and CDR2 SYDVKM come from the germline V gene. As DNA, the CDR3 is TGTGCCAGCAGTCCCAACAGGGGAGAGACCCAGTACTTC. It codes for CASSPNRGETQYF.

J is TRBJ1-2 and V is TRBV7-3; D may be TRBD1 (6 bases). Germline V gives CDR1 SGHTA, CDR2 FQGTGA. The CDR3 extends over 14 amino acids. Trimming shortened V by 5 bases and J by 2 bases, and 12 bases separated the two germline ends. The CDR3, as DNA: TGTGCCAGCAGCCCCCAGGGACAAAACTATGGCTACACCTTC. Amino acid sequence: CASSPQGQNYGYTF.